The 2 T cell receptor beta chains given below trace back to one sample, sequenced in a study of early T cells in non-severe SARS-CoV-2 infection. TCRdb reanalysed the 5' RACE reads using MiXCR and keeps one entry per CDR3 protein. Among approximately 70,000 distinct CDR3 sequences listed, approximately 12% were seen once. Specimen: whole blood, collected at baseline. The receptor set was obtained from an adult who was a healthcare worker with PCR-confirmed SARS-CoV-2 infection or an uninfected control (not recorded which). The donor label of this sample is uncertain.

The chain has TRBV27 and TRBJ2-7, with TRBD1 identical over 7 bases. This CDR3 is 16 amino acids long. Germline V gives CDR1 MNHEY, CDR2 SMNVEV (reference sequence). V lost 5 bases and J lost 1; bases outside the gene matches: 11. CDR3 in amino acids: CASSLHIDRVSYEQYF. For the CDR3, the DNA is TGTGCCAGCAGTCTTCACATCGACAGGGTATCCTACGAGCAGTACTTC.

This clonotype came up many times. The rearrangement links TRBV4-3 to TRBJ1-2; tentatively, D is TRBD1 (5 bases). Per germline, CDR1 LGHNA and CDR2 YSLEER. The CDR3 is 15 residues long. V dropped 1 base and J dropped 4 bases, with 13 bases sitting between them. In DNA form, the CDR3 reads TGCGCCAGCAGCCAAGGGGGCGGTATGACCTATGGCTACACCTTC. This translates into CASSQGGGMTYGYTF.